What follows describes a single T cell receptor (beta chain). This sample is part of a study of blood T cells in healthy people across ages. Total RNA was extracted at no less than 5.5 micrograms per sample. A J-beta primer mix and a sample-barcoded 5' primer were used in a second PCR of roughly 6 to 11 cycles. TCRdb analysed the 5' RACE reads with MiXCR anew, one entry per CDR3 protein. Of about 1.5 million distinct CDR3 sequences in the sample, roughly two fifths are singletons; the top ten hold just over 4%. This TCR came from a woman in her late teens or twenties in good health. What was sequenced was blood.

The CDR3 region has the DNA TGTGCCAGCAGCCAAGATAATCGCGGGATGTTGAATGAGCAGTTCTTC. Its protein is CASSQDNRGMLNEQFF. This sequence joins TRBV4-2 and TRBJ2-1; perhaps TRBD2 as D (6 bases). The CDR3 consists of 16 residues. Germline V gene data show CDR1 as LGHNA and CDR2 as YNFKEQ. V was trimmed by 0 bases and J by 7 bases, leaving 16 bases between them.